This TCR beta chain was captured by sequencing in a study of shared T cell receptors in the human thymus. This table comes from immunoSEQ multiplex PCR, and its TCRdb copy is limited to in-frame clones, with some not included. The table has 700,000 or so clones, 70% to 90% seen once; the top ten hold 0.008% to 0.011%. Germline CDR1 and CDR2: MNHEY and SVGAGI. V shed 8 bases and J shed 2 bases, with 12 bases lying between them. The CDR3 sequence is 13 residues long. These data also formed part of another study, on human thymus T cells. That report adds: What appeared biased in thymic and blood repertoires was the usage of V and J genes. Reports from related research described highly overlapping thymic repertoires among unrelated individuals.

The sequenced material came from thymocytes. The J gene is TRBJ2-5, the V gene TRBV6-5; a possible D gene is TRBD1 (6 bases). This receptor was identified in a girl under three years old with a congenital heart defect. The CDR3 region is CASAVDRQETQYF. The DNA for the CDR3 is TGTGCCAGCGCCGTGGACAGACAAGAGACCCAGTACTTC.